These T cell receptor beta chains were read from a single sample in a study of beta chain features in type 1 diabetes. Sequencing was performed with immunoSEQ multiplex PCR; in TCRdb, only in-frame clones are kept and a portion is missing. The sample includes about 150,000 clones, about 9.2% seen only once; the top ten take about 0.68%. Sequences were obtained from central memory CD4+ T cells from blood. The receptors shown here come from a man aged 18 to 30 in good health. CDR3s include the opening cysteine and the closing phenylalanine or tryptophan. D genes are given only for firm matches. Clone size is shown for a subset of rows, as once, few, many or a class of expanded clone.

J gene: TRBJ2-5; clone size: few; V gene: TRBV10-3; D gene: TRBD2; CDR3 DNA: TGTGCCATCTCGAGTAGCGGGTCGGAAGAGACCCAGTACTTC; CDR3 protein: CAISSSGSEETQYF
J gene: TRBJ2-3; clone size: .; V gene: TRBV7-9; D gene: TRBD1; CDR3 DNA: TGTGCCAGCAGCTTAGGGGACAGGGCGGCAGATACGCAGTATTTT; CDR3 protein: CASSLGDRAADTQYF
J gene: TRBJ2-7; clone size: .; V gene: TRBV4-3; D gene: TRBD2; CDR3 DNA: TGCGCCAGCAGCCAAGATCTCAAGACTAGCGATGCCTACGAGCAGTACTTC; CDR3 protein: CASSQDLKTSDAYEQYF
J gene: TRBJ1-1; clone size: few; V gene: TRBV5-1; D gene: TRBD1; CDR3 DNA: TGCGCCAGCAGCCTACTCACAGGGGTGAACACTGAAGCTTTCTTT; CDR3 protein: CASSLLTGVNTEAFF
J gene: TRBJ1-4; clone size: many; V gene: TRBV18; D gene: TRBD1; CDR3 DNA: TGTGCCAGCTCACCACCGGGACAGGGGAATGAAAAACTGTTTTTT; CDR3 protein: CASSPPGQGNEKLFF
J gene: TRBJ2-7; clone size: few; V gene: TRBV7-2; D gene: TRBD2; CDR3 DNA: TGTGCCAGCAGCTTCCTCCGGACTAGCGGTTCCTACGAGCAGTACTTC; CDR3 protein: CASSFLRTSGSYEQYF
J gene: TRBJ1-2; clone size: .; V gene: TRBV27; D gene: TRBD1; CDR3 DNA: TGTGCCAGCAGTCTAACCAACAGGGGGGGTGGCTACACCTTC; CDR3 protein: CASSLTNRGGGYTF
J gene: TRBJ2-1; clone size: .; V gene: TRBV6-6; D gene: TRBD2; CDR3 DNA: TGTGCCAGCAGTTACGCGACTAGCAGCTACAATGAGCAGTTCTTC; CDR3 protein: CASSYATSSYNEQFF
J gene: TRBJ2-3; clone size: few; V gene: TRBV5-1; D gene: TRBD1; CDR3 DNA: TGCGCCAGCAGCTTTACCGGGACAGGGGGCACAGATACGCAGTATTTT; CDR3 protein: CASSFTGTGGTDTQYF
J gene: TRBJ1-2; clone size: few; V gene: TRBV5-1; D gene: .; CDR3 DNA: TGCGCCAGCAGCTTGGCGGGGGGCAGTGGCTACACCTTC; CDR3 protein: CASSLAGGSGYTF
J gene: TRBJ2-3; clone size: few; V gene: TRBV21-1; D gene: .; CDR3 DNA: TGTGCCAGCAGGAACAGGGATCTAGATACGCAGTATTTT; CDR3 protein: CASRNRDLDTQYF
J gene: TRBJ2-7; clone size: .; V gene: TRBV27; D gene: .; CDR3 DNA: TGTGCCAGCAGTTTAAACGCGGGTTCCTACGAGCAGTACTTC; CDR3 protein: CASSLNAGSYEQYF
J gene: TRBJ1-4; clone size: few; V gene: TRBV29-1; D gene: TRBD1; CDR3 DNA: TGCAGCGTTGGAGACAGGGGTTCCAAAAAACTGTTTTTT; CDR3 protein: CSVGDRGSKKLFF
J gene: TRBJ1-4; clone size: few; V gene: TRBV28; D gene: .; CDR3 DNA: TGTGCCAGCAGTTTACCGGGAGGGGCGGCTAATGAAAAACTGTTTTTT; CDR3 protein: CASSLPGGAANEKLFF
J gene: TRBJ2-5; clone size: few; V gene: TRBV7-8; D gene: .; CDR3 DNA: TGTGCCAGCAGCTTAGCCTTTCAAGCCGTTTTACAAGAGACCCAGTACTTC; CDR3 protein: CASSLAFQAVLQETQYF
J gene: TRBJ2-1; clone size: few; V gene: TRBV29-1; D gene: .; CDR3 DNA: TGCAGCGTTGGGTTAACGGGGGTTAGCTACAATGAGCAGTTCTTC; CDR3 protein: CSVGLTGVSYNEQFF
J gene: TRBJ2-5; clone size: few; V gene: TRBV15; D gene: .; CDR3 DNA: TGTGCCACCAGCAGAGATGCATTTCGCAGGTACTTC; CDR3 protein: CATSRDAFRRYF
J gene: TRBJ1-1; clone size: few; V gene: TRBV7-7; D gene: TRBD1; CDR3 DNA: TGTGCCAGCAGCAGAACAGGGGGACTTACTGAAGCTTTCTTT; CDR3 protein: CASSRTGGLTEAFF
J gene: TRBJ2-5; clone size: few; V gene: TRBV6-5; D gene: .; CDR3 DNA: TGTGCCAGCAGGTCCCCGGGAGTTAGGGGGACCCAGTACTTC; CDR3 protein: CASRSPGVRGTQYF
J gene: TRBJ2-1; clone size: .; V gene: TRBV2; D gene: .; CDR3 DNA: TGTGCCAGCAGTGATCAGGGGCTTGAGCAGTTCTTC; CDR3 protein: CASSDQGLEQFF
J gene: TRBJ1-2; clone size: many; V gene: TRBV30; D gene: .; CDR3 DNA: TGTGCCTGGAGTCATCCTCTCAGAGGGAGGAACTATGGCTACACCTTC; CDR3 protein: CAWSHPLRGRNYGYTF
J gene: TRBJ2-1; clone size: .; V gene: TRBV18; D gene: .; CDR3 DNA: TGTGCCAGCTCACCGGAGAGGACAGAGCAGTTCTTC; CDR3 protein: CASSPERTEQFF
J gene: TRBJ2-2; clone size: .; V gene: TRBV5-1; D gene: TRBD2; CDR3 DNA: TGCGCCAGCAGCTTGGCTGCGGGGGTGGCCGGGGAGCTGTTTTTT; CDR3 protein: CASSLAAGVAGELFF
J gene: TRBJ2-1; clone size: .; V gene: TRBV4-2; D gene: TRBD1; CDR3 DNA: TGTGCCAGCAGCACTTCCGGGACAGGGGACAATGAGCAGTTCTTC; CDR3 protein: CASSTSGTGDNEQFF
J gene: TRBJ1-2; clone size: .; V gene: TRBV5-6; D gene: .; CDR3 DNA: TGTGCCAGCAGCCTTGGGGGGGACTATGGCTACACCTTC; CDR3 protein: CASSLGGDYGYTF
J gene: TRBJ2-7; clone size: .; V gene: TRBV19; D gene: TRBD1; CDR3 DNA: TGTGCCAGTAGTCTCCAACCGGGACAGGGGGATGGCTACGAGCAGTACTTC; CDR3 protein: CASSLQPGQGDGYEQYF
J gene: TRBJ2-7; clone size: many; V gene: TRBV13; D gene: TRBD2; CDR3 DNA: TGTGCCAGCAGCCGGACTAGCGGGGGGAACGAGCAGTACTTC; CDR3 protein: CASSRTSGGNEQYF
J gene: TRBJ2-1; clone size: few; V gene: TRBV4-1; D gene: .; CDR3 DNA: TGCGCCAGCAGCCAAGTGGACTTAATCCAGTACAATGAGCAGTTCTTC; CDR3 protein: CASSQVDLIQYNEQFF
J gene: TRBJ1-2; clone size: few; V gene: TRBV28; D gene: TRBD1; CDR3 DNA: TGTGCCAGCACCCCGGTCGGTCAGGGGGTAACGTATGGCTACACCTTC; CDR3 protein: CASTPVGQGVTYGYTF
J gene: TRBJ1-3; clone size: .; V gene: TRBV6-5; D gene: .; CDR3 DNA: TGTGCCAGCAGTGTCTCTGGGCTCTCTGGAAACACCATATATTTT; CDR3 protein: CASSVSGLSGNTIYF
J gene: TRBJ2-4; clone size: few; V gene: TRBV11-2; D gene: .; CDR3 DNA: TGTGCCAGCAGCCCAAGCTGGGCCAAAAACATTCAGTACTTC; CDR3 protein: CASSPSWAKNIQYF
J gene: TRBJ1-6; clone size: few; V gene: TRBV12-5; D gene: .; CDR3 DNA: TGTGCTAGTGGTTTGGTAGTAGGGGTCTTGTCACCCCTCCACTTT; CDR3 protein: CASGLVVGVLSPLHF
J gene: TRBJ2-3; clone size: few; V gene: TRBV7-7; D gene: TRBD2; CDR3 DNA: TGTGCCAGCAGCTTGAGGAGCGGGGCAGATACGCAGTATTTT; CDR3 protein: CASSLRSGADTQYF
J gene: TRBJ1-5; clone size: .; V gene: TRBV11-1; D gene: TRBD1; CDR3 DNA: TGTGCCAGCAGCCTCGGGGACAGGGACAATCAGCCCCAGCATTTT; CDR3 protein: CASSLGDRDNQPQHF
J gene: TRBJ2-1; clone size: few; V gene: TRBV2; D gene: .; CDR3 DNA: TGTGCCAGCAGCCCTCTACTATACAATGAGCAGTTCTTC; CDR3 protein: CASSPLLYNEQFF
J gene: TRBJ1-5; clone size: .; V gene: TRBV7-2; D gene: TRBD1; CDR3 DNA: TGTGCCAGCAGCTTGACGACAGGGAGCAATCAGCCCCAGCATTTT; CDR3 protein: CASSLTTGSNQPQHF
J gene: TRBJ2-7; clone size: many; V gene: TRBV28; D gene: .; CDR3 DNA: TGTGCCAGCAGTCTCCTGGGGGCGGGCACCTACGAGCAGTACTTC; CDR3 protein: CASSLLGAGTYEQYF
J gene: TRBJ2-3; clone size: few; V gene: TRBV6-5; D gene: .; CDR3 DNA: TGTGCCAGCAGTTCCGCGGGGGCTTTAGGTGATACGCAGTATTTT; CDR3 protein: CASSSAGALGDTQYF
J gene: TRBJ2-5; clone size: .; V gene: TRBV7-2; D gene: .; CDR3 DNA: TGTGCCAGCAGCTTATTCCTGGAGACCCAGTACTTC; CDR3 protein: CASSLFLETQYF
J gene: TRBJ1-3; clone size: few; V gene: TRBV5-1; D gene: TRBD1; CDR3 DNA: TGCGCCAGCAGCCCCAATGGGGGACAGCGTTCCGGCACCATATATTTT; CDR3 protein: CASSPNGGQRSGTIYF
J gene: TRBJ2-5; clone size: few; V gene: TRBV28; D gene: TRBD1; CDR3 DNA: TGTGCCAGCAGTCCTACGACAGGGGGTACTAGTACCCAGTACTTC; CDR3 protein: CASSPTTGGTSTQYF
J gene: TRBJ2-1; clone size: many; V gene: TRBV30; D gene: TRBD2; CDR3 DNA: TGTGCCTGGAGCCTGGGACTATTATCCTACAATGAGCAGTTCTTC; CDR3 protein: CAWSLGLLSYNEQFF
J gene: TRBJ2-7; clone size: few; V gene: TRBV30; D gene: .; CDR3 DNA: TGTGCCTGGCATTTTGTCAGGGGTTCCGAGCAGTACTTC; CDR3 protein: CAWHFVRGSEQYF
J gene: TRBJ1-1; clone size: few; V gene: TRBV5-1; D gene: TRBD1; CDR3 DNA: TGCGCCAGCAAGATCGGACAGGGAAGGGACACTGAAGCTTTCTTT; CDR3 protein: CASKIGQGRDTEAFF
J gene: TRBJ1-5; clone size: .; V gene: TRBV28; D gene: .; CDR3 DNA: TGTGCCACCGCGGGTTCCGGCAATCAGCCCCAGCATTTT; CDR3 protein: CATAGSGNQPQHF
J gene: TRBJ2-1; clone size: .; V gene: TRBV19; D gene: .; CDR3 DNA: TGTGCCAGTAGTTTACAAGCCGGGAACACACACAATGAGCAGTTCTTC; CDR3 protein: CASSLQAGNTHNEQFF
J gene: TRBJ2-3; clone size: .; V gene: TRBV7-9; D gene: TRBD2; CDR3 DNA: TGTGCCAGCAGCTTAGGGCGGGGGGGCACAGATACGCAGTATTTT; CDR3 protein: CASSLGRGGTDTQYF
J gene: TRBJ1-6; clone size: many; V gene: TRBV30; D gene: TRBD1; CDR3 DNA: TGTGCCTGGAGGGACTTCGACAGGGTTGATTCACCCCTCCACTTT; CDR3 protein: CAWRDFDRVDSPLHF
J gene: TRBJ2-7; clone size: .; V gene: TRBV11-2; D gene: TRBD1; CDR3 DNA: TGTGCCAGCAGCTTACGACAGGGTATGAACGAGCAGTACTTC; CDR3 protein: CASSLRQGMNEQYF
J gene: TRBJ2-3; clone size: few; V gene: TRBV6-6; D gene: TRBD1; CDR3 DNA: TGTGCCAGCAGCTTAGGGGACAGGCCAGATACGCAGTATTTT; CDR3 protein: CASSLGDRPDTQYF
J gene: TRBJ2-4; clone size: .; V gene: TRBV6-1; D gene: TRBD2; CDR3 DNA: TGTGCCAGCAGTGAAACTCGCCTCGGACTAGCGGCAAACATTCAGTACTTC; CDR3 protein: CASSETRLGLAANIQYF
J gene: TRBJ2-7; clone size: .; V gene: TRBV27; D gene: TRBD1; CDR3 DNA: TGTGCCAGCAGTTTGGAGCCTAACTCCGGGACAGGGAACTTC; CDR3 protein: CASSLEPNSGTGNF
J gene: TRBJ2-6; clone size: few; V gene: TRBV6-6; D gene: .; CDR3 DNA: TGTGCCAGCAGCCAGGACTCTGGGGCCAACGTCCTGACTTTC; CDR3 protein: CASSQDSGANVLTF
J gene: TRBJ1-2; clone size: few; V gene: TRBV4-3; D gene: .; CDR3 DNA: TGCGCCAGCAGCCAAGACAACAGGGAATATGGCTACACCTTC; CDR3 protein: CASSQDNREYGYTF
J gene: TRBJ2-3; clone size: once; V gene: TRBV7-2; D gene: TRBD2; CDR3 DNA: TGTGCCAGCAGTCCGACTAGCGGGGGCACAGATACGCAGTATTTT; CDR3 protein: CASSPTSGGTDTQYF